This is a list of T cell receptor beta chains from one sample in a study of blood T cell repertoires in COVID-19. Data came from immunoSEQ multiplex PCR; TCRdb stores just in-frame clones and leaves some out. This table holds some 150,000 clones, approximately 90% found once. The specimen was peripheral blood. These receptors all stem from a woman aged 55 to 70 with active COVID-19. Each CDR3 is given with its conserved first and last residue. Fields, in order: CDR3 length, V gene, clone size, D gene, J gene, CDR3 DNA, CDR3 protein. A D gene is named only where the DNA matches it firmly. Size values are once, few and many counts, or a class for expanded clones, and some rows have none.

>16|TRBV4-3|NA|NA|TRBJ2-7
TGCGCCAGCAGCCAAGATAGCCTAGCCCAATCCTACGAGCAGTACTTC
CASSQDSLAQSYEQYF
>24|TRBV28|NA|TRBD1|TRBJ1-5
TGTGCCAGCAGTTCTATATACCCTACGCGGGACAGAATTCCGCGGGATTATCGTAATCAGCCCCAGCATTTT
CASSSIYPTRDRIPRDYRNQPQHF
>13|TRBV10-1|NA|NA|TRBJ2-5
TGCGCCAGCAGTGAGTCCCCAGAAGAGACCCAGTACTTC
CASSESPEETQYF
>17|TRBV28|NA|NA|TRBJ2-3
TGTGCCAGCAGGTACCCTCCGGGAGCGGCTAGCACAGATACGCAGTATTTT
CASRYPPGAASTDTQYF
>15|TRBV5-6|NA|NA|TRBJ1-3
TGTGCCAGCAGCCCATCACTCGGACAGAGAAACACCATATATTTT
CASSPSLGQRNTIYF
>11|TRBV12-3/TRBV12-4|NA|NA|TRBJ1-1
TGTGCCAGCAGACAGGGTACTGAAGCTTTCTTT
CASRQGTEAFF
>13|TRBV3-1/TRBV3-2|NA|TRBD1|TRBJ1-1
TGTGCCAGCAGCCTTTCCAGGGGGGCTGAAGCTTTCTTT
CASSLSRGAEAFF
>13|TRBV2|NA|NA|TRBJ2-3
TGTGCCAGCAGACGGCGGGCTACAGATACGCAGTATTTT
CASRRRATDTQYF
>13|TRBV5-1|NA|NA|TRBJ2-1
TGCGCCAGCAGCTGGACAGACGACAATGAGCAGTTCTTC
CASSWTDDNEQFF
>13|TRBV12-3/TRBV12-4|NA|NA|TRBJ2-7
TGTGCCAGCAAGTCCGGGACTGTCTACGAGCAGTACTTC
CASKSGTVYEQYF
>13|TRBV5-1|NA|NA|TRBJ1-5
TGCGCCAGCAGCTTGGAACCGGTCCAGCCCCAGCATTTT
CASSLEPVQPQHF
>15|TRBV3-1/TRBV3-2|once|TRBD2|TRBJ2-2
TGTGCCAGCAGCCGTAGACTAGCGGGGACCGGGGAGCTGTTTTTT
CASSRRLAGTGELFF
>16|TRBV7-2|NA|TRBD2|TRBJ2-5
TGTGCCAGCAGCTTAGTGTTAGCGGGAGATGGAGAGACCCAGTACTTC
CASSLVLAGDGETQYF
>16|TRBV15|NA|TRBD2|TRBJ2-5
TGTGCCACCGTGCAGGGCCGGCTCGCGGGAGAGGAGACCCAGTACTTC
CATVQGRLAGEETQYF
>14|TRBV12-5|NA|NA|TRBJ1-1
TGTGCTAGTACCTCATGGCCGGGAGCCACTGAAGCTTTCTTT
CASTSWPGATEAFF
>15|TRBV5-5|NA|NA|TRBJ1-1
TGTGCCAGCAGCTTGGACCAGGGTGGTTACACTGAAGCTTTCTTT
CASSLDQGGYTEAFF
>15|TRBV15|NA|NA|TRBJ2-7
TGTGCCACCAGCAGAGAGGGGGGGGGCACCTACGAGCAGTACTTC
CATSREGGGTYEQYF
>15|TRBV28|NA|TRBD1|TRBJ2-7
TGTGCCAGCAGTGGACACCTACAGGGGTCCTACGAGCAGTACTTC
CASSGHLQGSYEQYF
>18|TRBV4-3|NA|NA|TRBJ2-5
TGCGCCAGCAGCCAAGATAGAGTAACGCCAAACTCCCAAGAGACCCAGTACTTC
CASSQDRVTPNSQETQYF
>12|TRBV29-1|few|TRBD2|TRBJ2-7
TGCAGCGTTGTGCGGGGGGTGGGCGAGCAGTACTTC
CSVVRGVGEQYF
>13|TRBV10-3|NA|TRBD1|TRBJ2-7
TGTGCCATCAAAGACGGGACAGCTTACGAGCAGTACTTC
CAIKDGTAYEQYF
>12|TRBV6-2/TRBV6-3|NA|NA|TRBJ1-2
TGTGCCAGCAGCTTCGGGGGCTATGGCTACACCTTC
CASSFGGYGYTF
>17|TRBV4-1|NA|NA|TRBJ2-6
TGCGCCAGCAGCCAAGAGGCGCCTGGGGCCGGGGCCAACGTCCTGACTTTC
CASSQEAPGAGANVLTF
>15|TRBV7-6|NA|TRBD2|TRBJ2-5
TGTGCCAGCAGCTTCCCGACTAGCGCTGAGGAGACCCAGTACTTC
CASSFPTSAEETQYF
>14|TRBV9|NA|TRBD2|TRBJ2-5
TGTGCCAGCAGTCATCTAGCGGAACAAGAGACCCAGTACTTC
CASSHLAEQETQYF
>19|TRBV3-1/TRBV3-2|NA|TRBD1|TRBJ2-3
TGTGCCAGCAGCCAAGAGGGGACCGGGACAGGGCGCCCCACAGATACGCAGTATTTT
CASSQEGTGTGRPTDTQYF
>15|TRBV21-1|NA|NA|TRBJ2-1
TGTGCCAGCAGTGTAGCGTCTCCTCCTTACCATGAGCAGTTCTTC
CASSVASPPYHEQFF
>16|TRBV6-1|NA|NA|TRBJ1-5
TGTGCCAGCAGTGCATCGTCGGACGGGGACAATCAGCCCCAGCATTTT
CASSASSDGDNQPQHF
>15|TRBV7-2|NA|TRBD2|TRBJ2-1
TGTGCCAGCAGCCTCTGGACTAGCGGAAAGAATGAGCAGTTCTTC
CASSLWTSGKNEQFF
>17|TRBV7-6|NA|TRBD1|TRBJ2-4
TGTGCCAGCAGCGCCCGGACAGGGGGGTTCGCCGGGAACATTCAGTACTTC
CASSARTGGFAGNIQYF
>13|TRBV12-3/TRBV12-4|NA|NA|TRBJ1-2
TGTGCCAGCAGTTTATTGACAGGCTATGGCTACACCTTC
CASSLLTGYGYTF
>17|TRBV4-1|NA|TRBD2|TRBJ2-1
TGCGCCAGCAGCCAAACCGGCGTTAGCGGGAGGGTAGGTGAGCAGTTCTTC
CASSQTGVSGRVGEQFF
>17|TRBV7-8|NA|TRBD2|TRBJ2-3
TGTGCCAGCAGCTTATCGACTAGCGGGACTAGCACAGATACGCAGTATTTT
CASSLSTSGTSTDTQYF
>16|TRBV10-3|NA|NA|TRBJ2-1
TGTGCCATCAGCTACCTTGGCCGGGACAACTACAATGAGCAGTTCTTC
CAISYLGRDNYNEQFF
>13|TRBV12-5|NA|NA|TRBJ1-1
TGTGCTAGTGGTTTGTCCGGCGGGGGAGAAGCTTTCTTT
CASGLSGGGEAFF
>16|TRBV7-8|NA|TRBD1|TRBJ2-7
TGTGCCAGCAGCTCTCAGGGGGCCTCGAGCTCCTACGAGCAGTACTTC
CASSSQGASSSYEQYF
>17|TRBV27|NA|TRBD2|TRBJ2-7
TGTGCCAGCAGTTTGGGGACTAGCGGGAGATACTCCTACGAGCAGTACTTC
CASSLGTSGRYSYEQYF
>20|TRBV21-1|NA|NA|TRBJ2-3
TGTGCCAGCAGCAAAGCGGGGGGACTAGCGGCGCACAGATACACAGATACGCAGTATTTT
CASSKAGGLAAHRYTDTQYF
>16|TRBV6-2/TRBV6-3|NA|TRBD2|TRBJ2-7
TGTGCCAGCAGTTACTGGGGTGGGACTAGTCACGACGAGCAGTACTTC
CASSYWGGTSHDEQYF
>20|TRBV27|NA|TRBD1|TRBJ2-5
TGTGCCAGCAGTTTATGGCCTCCCCGGACAGGGGGCGAGGGGTCAGAGACCCAGTACTTC
CASSLWPPRTGGEGSETQYF
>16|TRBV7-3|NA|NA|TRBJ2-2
TGTGCCAGCAGCTCCATCACAGGGTATAGCACCGGGGAGCTGTTTTTT
CASSSITGYSTGELFF
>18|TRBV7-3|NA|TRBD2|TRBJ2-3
TGTGCCAGCAGCTTAAGAGGGACTAGCTCCCTTAGCACAGATACGCAGTATTTT
CASSLRGTSSLSTDTQYF
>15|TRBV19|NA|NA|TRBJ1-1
TGTGCCAGTAGAGACTATTCGGACAGTCCCTTCGGGGCTTTCTTT
CASRDYSDSPFGAFF
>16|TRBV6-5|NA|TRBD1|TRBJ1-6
TGTGCCAGCAGTTACTCGAACGCAGGGGGCGATTCACCCCTCCACTTT
CASSYSNAGGDSPLHF
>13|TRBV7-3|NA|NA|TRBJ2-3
TGTGCCAGCAGCACTACTAGCACAGATACGCAGTATTTT
CASSTTSTDTQYF
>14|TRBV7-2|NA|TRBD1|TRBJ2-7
TGTGCCAGCAGCTTACGGGACAGGGCGTCCGAGCAGTACTTC
CASSLRDRASEQYF
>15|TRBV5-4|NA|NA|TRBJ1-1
TGTGCCAGCAGCTTGACTCAGGGGTCGAACACTGAAGCTTTCTTT
CASSLTQGSNTEAFF
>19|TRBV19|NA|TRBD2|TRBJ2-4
TGTGCCAGTAGTATGGGGGGACTAGCGGGAGGATCGGCCAAAAACATTCAGTACTTC
CASSMGGLAGGSAKNIQYF
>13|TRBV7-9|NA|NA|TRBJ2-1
TGTGCCAGCAGCTTAGCGGGAGCTAATGAGCAGTTCTTC
CASSLAGANEQFF
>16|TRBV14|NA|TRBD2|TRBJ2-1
TGTGCCAGCAGCAACCTACTAGCGACCTCCTACAATGAGCAGTTCTTC
CASSNLLATSYNEQFF